The 21 T cell receptor beta chains reported below all come from one sample, sequenced in a study of T cells in Graves' hyperthyroidism and ophthalmopathy. Amplified TCR beta CDR3 regions came from RNA transcripts. First-round RT-PCR of the TCR CDR3 relied on the HTBI primer set. TCRdb itself ran the multiplex PCR reads through MiXCR, one entry per CDR3 protein. Of about 590,000 distinct CDR3 sequences listed, approximately 14% are singletons. Sequencing was performed on blood. These receptor sequences come from a woman younger than 45 with Graves' hyperthyroidism.

The J gene is TRBJ2-3, the V gene TRBV19; 7 positions agree with TRBD1. Germline V gives CDR1 LNHDA, CDR2 SQIVND (reference sequence). V lost 9 bases to trimming and J lost 6 bases; unmatched junction nucleotides: 12. CDR3 length: 14 amino acids. The CDR3 coding sequence is TGTGCCAGGACCACCGGACAGGTTCGGGATACGCAGTATTTT. This sequence encodes CARTTGQVRDTQYF.

The chain joins TRBV19 to TRBJ1-1; TRBD1 aligns across 7 bases. Per germline, CDR1 LNHDA and CDR2 SQIVND (reference sequence). With 3 bases clipped from V and 3 bases from J, the junction kept 4 bases outside the gene matches. The CDR3 has 14 residues. Here the CDR3 DNA reads TGTGCCAGTAGTATCAGCGGACAGGACACTGAAGCTTTCTTT. Translated, it gives CASSISGQDTEAFF. Full variable domain (missing parts from reference TRBV19 and TRBJ1-1): DGGITQSPKYLFRKEGQNVTLSCEQNLNHDAMYWYRQDPGQGLRLIYYSQIVNDFQKGDIAEGYSVSREKKESFPLTVTSAQKNPTAFYLCASSISGQDTEAFFGQGTRLTVV.

V and J are TRBV5-6 and TRBJ2-1; tentatively, D is TRBD1 or TRBD2 (5 bases each). The CDR3 consists of 15 residues. The V end was cut by 0 bases, the J end by 10 bases, with 17 bases between. Per germline, CDR1 SGHDT and CDR2 YYEEEE. The CDR3 protein is CASSLVGTGAREQFF. For the CDR3, the DNA is TGTGCCAGCAGCTTGGTGGGTACCGGGGCAAGGGAGCAGTTCTTC.

This clonotype was detected ten times or more. The CDR3 nucleotides are TGTGCCTGGAGTTTTGGCAGGGAAACTGGTGGCTACACCTTC. Protein product: CAWSFGRETGGYTF. The rearrangement uses TRBV30 and TRBJ1-2, with D possibly TRBD1 on 5 matching bases. The germline V gene has CDR1 GTSNPN and CDR2 SVGIG (reference sequence). The CDR3 runs 14 residues. Trimming removed 2 bases from V and 7 bases from J, with 17 bases in between.

This clonotype was counted ten times or more. The chain recombines TRBV20-1 with TRBJ2-3, with 7 bases identical to TRBD2. CDR3 length: 15 amino acids. Germline lookup yields CDR1 DFQATT and CDR2 SNEGSKA (reference sequence). Trimming removed 6 bases from V and 2 bases from J; junction bases left unmatched: 11. CDR3 sequence: CSARGEGPHTDTQYF. DNA of the CDR3: TGCAGTGCCCGAGGGGAGGGCCCACACACAGATACGCAGTATTTT.

The V call is TRBV3-1, the J call TRBJ2-7; D is uncertain. The CDR3 runs 13 residues. Trimming pared 6 bases from V and 3 bases from J, leaving 12 bases between. Germline CDR1 and CDR2: LGHDT and YNNKEL (reference sequence). The CDR3 region is CASSYEAGYEQYF. CDR3 nucleotides: TGTGCCAGCAGTTACGAGGCAGGCTACGAGCAGTACTTC.

This chain connects TRBV19 to TRBJ2-2; 7 nucleotides agree with TRBD1. The V gene end was trimmed by 7 bases and the J gene end by 4 bases; junction bases not matched to a gene: 9. The germline V gene encodes CDR1 LNHDA and CDR2 SQIVND (reference sequence). The CDR3 contains 15 residues. In DNA form, the CDR3 reads TGTGCCAGTAATTTACAGGGGTCGAGCACCGGGGAGCTGTTTTTT. This translates into CASNLQGSSTGELFF.

This clonotype was counted ten times or more. This sequence joins TRBV5-5 and TRBJ2-1, with 9 bases identical to TRBD2. V trimming: 0 bases; J trimming: 9 bases; junction bases outside the gene matches: 10. The CDR3 totals 16 residues. The V gene's germline CDR1 is SGHKS and CDR2 YYEKEE (reference sequence). CDR3 DNA sequence: TGTGCCAGCAGCTTGGAGGCGGGACTAGCCTCCGGTGAGCAGTTCTTC. Its protein product is CASSLEAGLASGEQFF.

This clonotype was observed a few times. V usage is TRBV28 and J usage is TRBJ2-7; D possibly uses TRBD1 or TRBD2 (7 bases each). Per the germline V gene, CDR1 is MDHEN and CDR2 is SYDVKM. Trimming left V 7 bases short and J 5 bases short, with 18 bases between. The CDR3 consists of 14 residues. CDR3 nucleotide sequence: TGTGCCAGCACCGAAGGGGGCGGGAGTGACGAGCAGTACTTC. This gives the protein CASTEGGGSDEQYF.

This clonotype was counted at least ten times. The chain employs TRBV30 and TRBJ1-1; D is unclear. Germline CDR1 reads GTSNPN; CDR2 reads SVGIG (reference sequence). This CDR3 comprises 14 residues. V dropped 2 bases and J dropped 5 bases, with 15 bases sitting between them. Here the CDR3 reads CAWSRAGGITEAFF. Written as DNA, the CDR3 is TGTGCCTGGAGTCGGGCCGGAGGGATTACTGAAGCTTTCTTT.

Many counts were recorded for this clonotype. The CDR3 here is CASSSVWIAGTRNEQFF. CDR3 coding DNA: TGTGCCAGCAGCTCAGTCTGGATAGCGGGAACGAGGAATGAGCAGTTCTTC. This chain links TRBV7-2 with TRBJ2-1, with 8 bases identical to TRBD2. This CDR3 has 17 amino acids. Trimming removed 4 bases from V and 7 bases from J; junction bases left unmatched: 15. CDR1 and CDR2 (germline): SGHTA, FQGNSA.

The sample holds many counts of this clonotype. In DNA form, the CDR3 reads TGTGCCAGCAGCCGACCCCCAGGGGGCAAGGCTGAAGCTTTCTTT. Translation: CASSRPPGGKAEAFF. V usage is TRBV7-9 and J usage is TRBJ1-1, with 8 bases fitting TRBD1. V dropped 5 bases and J dropped 6; count of bases not matched to a gene: 11. This CDR3 has 15 residues. Per the germline V gene, CDR1 is SEHNR and CDR2 is FQNEAQ (reference sequence).

V and J are TRBV7-9 and TRBJ2-7; perhaps TRBD2 as D (6 bases). The V end lost 5 bases, the J end lost 1 base, and 21 bases lay between the germline ends. This CDR3 is 17 amino acids long. Germline CDR1 reads SEHNR; CDR2 reads FQNEAQ (reference sequence). The CDR3 sequence: CASSGNIEAGESYEQYF. For the CDR3, the DNA is TGTGCCAGCAGCGGGAACATTGAAGCGGGTGAATCCTACGAGCAGTACTTC.

This chain connects TRBV29-1 to TRBJ2-7, with TRBD1 identical over 9 bases. This CDR3 is 13 amino acids long. Per germline, CDR1 SQVTM and CDR2 ANQGSEA. The V and J ends lost 4 bases and 2 bases, in that order; junction bases with no gene match: 3. The CDR3 spells CSVGGTGTYEQYF. Written as DNA, the CDR3 is TGCAGCGTTGGGGGGACAGGGACCTACGAGCAGTACTTC.

This chain links TRBV18 with TRBJ1-1, with 7 bases lining up with TRBD1. V dropped 6 bases and J dropped 4; count of bases not matched to a gene: 11. Germline CDR1 KGHSH, CDR2 LQKENI. This CDR3 has 15 residues. This chain's CDR3 is CASSSTGIRGTEAFF. The CDR3 DNA reads TGTGCCAGCTCGTCGACAGGGATCCGCGGCACTGAAGCTTTCTTT.

This clonotype was recorded many times. The V call is TRBV30, the J call TRBJ1-5; TRBD1 is a possible D gene (5 bases). Per the germline V gene, CDR1 is GTSNPN and CDR2 is SVGIG (reference sequence). V lost 3 bases, J lost 9 bases, and 12 bases lay in between. The CDR3 sequence is 12 residues long. The CDR3 DNA is TGTGCCTGGAGCACACCCGGGGGGCCCCAGCATTTT. This gives the protein CAWSTPGGPQHF.

The chain is built from TRBV6-2 or TRBV6-3 and TRBJ2-4; 8 bases line up with TRBD1. The CDR3 has 17 residues. V was pared by 7 bases and J by 1 base, with 12 bases of the junction left unmatched. CDR1 and CDR2 from the germline V gene are MNHEY and SVGEGT. The CDR3 DNA sequence: TGTGCCAGCACCCCCCGGGACAGGTCGGTCGCCAAAAACATTCAGTACTTC. Its protein product is CASTPRDRSVAKNIQYF.

This clonotype was counted ten times or more. The gene calls are TRBV20-1 and TRBJ2-7; 7 bases agree with TRBD2. Germline CDR1 is DFQATT and CDR2 is SNEGSKA (reference sequence). The CDR3 has 14 residues. The V gene end was trimmed by 1 base and the J gene end by 3 bases; junction bases not matched to a gene: 6. The CDR3 DNA sequence: TGCAGTGCTAGAGGGCTAGCGGACAACTACGAGCAGTACTTC. Encoded protein: CSARGLADNYEQYF.

This clonotype was found many times. The J gene is TRBJ2-7, the V gene TRBV28; no clear D gene. V was cut by 5 bases and J by 7 bases, with 12 bases left in between. CDR1 and CDR2 (germline): MDHEN, SYDVKM. This CDR3 is built from 12 residues. The CDR3, as DNA: TGTGCCAGCAGTCCCCCTTTGTTGGAGCAGTACTTC. It is translated as CASSPPLLEQYF.

Written as DNA, the CDR3 is TGTGCCAGCAGCTTGTTCAGGGTGTCGTCCTACGAGCAGTACTTC. Translated: CASSLFRVSSYEQYF. The chain employs TRBV5-5 and TRBJ2-7; perhaps TRBD1 as D (5 bases). The CDR3 length is 15 residues. Trimming shortened V by 1 base and J by 1 base, and 12 bases separated the two germline ends. The germline CDR1 and CDR2 sequences are SGHKS and YYEKEE (reference sequence).

V gene TRBV28 combines with J gene TRBJ2-7, with 13 bases lining up with TRBD2. CDR1 and CDR2 from the germline V gene are MDHEN and SYDVKM. After removal of 7 bases from V and 6 bases from J, the junction contained 6 bases not matched to a gene. CDR3 size: 14 residues. The CDR3 DNA reads as TGTGCCAGCAAGACTAGCGGGAGGTCGGCCGAGCAGTACTTC. Residues: CASKTSGRSAEQYF.